The T cell receptor beta chain described here comes from a study of beta chain features in type 1 diabetes. A remark on this clone: The antigen remains unidentified.

J gave up 5 bases and V 5 bases, and 10 bases lay outside the gene matches. The germline V gene has CDR1 SNHLY and CDR2 FYNNEI. The CDR3 has 16 amino acids. cDNA synthesis used the whole RNA isolate, giving expressed TCRB sequences. Profiling relied on immunoSEQ multiplex PCR, and the TCRdb table lists in-frame clones only, not all of them. The data contain over 40,000 clones, 60% to 75% of them seen just once; the ten biggest clones take up over 1.5%. Findings of the study overall: Shorter TCRB CDR3s, moderately but significantly so, were found in Type 1 diabetes patients in all four CD4+ subsets.

The sample taken for sequencing was Tregs from blood. The gene calls are TRBV2 and TRBJ2-5, with 11 bases that match TRBD2. The sequence derives from a man aged 30 to 39 with type 1 diabetes. Some clones in this sample may be carry-over from other donors' samples. CDR3: CASSPTSGAAGETQYF. DNA of the CDR3: TGTGCCAGCAGTCCGACTAGCGGGGCGGCCGGGGAGACCCAGTACTTC.